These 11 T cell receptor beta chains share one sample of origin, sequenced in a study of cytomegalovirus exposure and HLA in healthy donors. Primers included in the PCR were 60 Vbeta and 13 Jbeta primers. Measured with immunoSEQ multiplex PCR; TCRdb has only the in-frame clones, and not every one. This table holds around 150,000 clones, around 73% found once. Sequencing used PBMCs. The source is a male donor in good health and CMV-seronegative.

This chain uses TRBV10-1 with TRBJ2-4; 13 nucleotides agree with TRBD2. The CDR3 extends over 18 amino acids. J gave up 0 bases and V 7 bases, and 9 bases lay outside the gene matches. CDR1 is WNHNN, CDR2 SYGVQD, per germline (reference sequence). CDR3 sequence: CASKCRLAGGQAKNIQYF. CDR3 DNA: TGCGCCAGCAAATGCCGACTAGCGGGGGGCCAAGCCAAAAACATTCAGTACTTC.

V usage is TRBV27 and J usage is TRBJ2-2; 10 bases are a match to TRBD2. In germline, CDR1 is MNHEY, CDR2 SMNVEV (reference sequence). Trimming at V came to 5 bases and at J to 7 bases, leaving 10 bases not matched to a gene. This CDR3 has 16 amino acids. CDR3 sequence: CASSPRTSGNDGELFF. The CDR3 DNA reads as TGTGCCAGCAGTCCCCGGACTAGCGGAAATGACGGGGAGCTGTTTTTT.

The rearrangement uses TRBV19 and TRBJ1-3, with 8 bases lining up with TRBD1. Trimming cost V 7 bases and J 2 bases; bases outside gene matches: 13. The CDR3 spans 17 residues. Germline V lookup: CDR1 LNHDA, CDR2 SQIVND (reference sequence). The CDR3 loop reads CASKGRGPSWAGNTIYF. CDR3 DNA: TGTGCCAGTAAGGGCAGGGGGCCGAGCTGGGCTGGAAACACCATATATTTT.

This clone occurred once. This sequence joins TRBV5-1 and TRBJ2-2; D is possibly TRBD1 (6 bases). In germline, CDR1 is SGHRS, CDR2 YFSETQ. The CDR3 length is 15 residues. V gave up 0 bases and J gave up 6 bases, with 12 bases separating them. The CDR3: CASSLAGQPAGELFF. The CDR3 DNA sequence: TGCGCCAGCAGCTTGGCCGGACAGCCCGCCGGGGAGCTGTTTTTT.

The DNA of the CDR3 is TGTGCCAGCAGGGGGACAGGGGACCCCAGGGATACGCAGTATTTT. It translates to CASRGTGDPRDTQYF. V gene TRBV6-5 combines with J gene TRBJ2-3; 10 bases align to TRBD1. The V gene's germline CDR1 is MNHEY and CDR2 SVGAGI. CDR3 length: 15 residues. J was trimmed by 6 bases and V by 6 bases; bases with no gene match: 9.

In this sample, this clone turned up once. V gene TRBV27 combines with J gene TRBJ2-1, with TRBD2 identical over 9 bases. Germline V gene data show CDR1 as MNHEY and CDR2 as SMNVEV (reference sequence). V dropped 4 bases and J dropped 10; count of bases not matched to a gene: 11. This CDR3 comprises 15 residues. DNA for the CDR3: TGTGCCAGCAGTTCAAGGGCGGGAGGGCCCGGCGAGCAGTTCTTC. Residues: CASSSRAGGPGEQFF.

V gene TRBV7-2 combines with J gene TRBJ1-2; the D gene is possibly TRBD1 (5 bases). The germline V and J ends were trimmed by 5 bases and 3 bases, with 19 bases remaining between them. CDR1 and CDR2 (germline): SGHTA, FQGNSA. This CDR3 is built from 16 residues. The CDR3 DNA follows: TGTGCCAGCAGCGGCCCGGACACCACCTCTGACTATGGCTACACCTTC. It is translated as CASSGPDTTSDYGYTF. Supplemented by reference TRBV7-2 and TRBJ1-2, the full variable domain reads GAGVSQSPSNKVTEKGKDVELRCDPISGHTALYWYRQSLGQGLEFLIYFQGNSAPDKSGLPSDRFSAERTGGSVSTLTIQRTQQEDSAVYLCASSGPDTTSDYGYTFGSGTRLTVV.

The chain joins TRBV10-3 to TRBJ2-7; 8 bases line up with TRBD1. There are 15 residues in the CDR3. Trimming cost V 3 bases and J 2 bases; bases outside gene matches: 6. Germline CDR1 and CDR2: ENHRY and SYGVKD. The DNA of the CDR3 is TGTGCCATCAGTGAATACAGGGGGGAGGCCTACGAGCAGTACTTC. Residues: CAISEYRGEAYEQYF.

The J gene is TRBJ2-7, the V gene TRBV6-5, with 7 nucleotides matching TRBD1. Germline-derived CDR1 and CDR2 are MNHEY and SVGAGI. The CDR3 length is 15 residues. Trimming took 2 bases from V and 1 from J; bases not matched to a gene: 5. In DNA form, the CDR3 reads TGTGCCAGCAGTTACGCTTCGACAGGGTCCTACGAGCAGTACTTC. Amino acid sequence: CASSYASTGSYEQYF.

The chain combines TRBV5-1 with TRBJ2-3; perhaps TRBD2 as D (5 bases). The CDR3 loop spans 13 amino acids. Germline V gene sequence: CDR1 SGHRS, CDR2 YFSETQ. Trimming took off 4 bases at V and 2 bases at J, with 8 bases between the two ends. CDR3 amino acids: CASSRTYTDTQYF. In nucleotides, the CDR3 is TGCGCCAGCAGCAGGACTTACACAGATACGCAGTATTTT. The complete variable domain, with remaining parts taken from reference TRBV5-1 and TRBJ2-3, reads KAGVTQTPRYLIKTRGQQVTLSCSPISGHRSVSWYQQTPGQGLQFLFEYFSETQRNKGNFPGRFSGRQFSNSRSEMNVSTLELGDSALYLCASSRTYTDTQYFGPGTRLTVL.

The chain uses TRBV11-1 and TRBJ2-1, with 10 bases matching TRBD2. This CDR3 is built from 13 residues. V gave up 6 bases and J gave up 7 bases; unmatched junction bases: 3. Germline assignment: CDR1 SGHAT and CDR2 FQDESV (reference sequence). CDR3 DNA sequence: TGTGCCAGCAGGGTAGCGGGGGGTAATGAGCAGTTCTTC. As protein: CASRVAGGNEQFF.